Given below is one TCR beta chain in context. Its specificity is unknown. Other nucleotide sequences from this sample produce the same CDR3. These data come from a study of shared clonotypes between healthy human individuals. General study results and limits: The rarefaction results pointed to incomplete sorted-subset sequencing despite large depth.

Every subset had its genomic DNA shared out evenly among several immunoSEQ plates. Sorted subsets were amplified in replicate PCRs using about 200 ng DNA, approximately 30,000 T cell genomes. Sequencing was performed with immunoSEQ multiplex PCR; in TCRdb, only in-frame clones are kept and a portion is missing. Seen here are about 380,000 clones, about 96% observed once, and the top ten hold more than 0.3%. CCR7-negative CD45RA+ TemRA cells were pooled with CD45RO+ cells for CD8 memory. V trimming: 2 bases; J trimming: 3 bases; junction bases outside the gene matches: 4. The CDR3 is 15 residues long. The germline CDR1 and CDR2 sequences are MGHRA and YSYEKL.

The origin of this receptor is a man under 40 in good health. The specimen sequenced was memory CD8+ T cells sorted from blood. Subset reported: CD45RO+ cells pooled with CCR7-negative TemRA cells. The chain is built from TRBV4-1 and TRBJ1-3; TRBD1 matches 7 bases. CDR3 residues: CASSQRGQNGNTIYF. Here the CDR3 DNA reads TGCGCCAGCAGCCAAAGGGGACAGAATGGAAACACCATATATTTT.